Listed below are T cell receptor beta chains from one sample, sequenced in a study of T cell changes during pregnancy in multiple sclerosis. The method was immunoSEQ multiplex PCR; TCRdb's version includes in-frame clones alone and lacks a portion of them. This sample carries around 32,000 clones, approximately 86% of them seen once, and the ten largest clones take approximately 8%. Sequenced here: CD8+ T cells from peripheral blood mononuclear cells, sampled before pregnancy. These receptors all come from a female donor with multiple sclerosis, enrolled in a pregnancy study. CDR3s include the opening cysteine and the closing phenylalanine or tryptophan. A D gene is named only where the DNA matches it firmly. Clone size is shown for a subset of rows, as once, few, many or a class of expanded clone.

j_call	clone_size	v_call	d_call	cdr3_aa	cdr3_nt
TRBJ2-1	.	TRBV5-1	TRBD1	CASSDRDRNDNEQFF	TGCGCCAGCAGCGATAGGGACAGGAATGACAATGAGCAGTTCTTC
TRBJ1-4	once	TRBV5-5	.	CASSTYSTNEKLFF	TGTGCCAGCAGTACCTATTCAACTAATGAAAAACTGTTTTTT
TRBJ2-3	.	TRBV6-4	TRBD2	CASSDSIAGGTDTQYF	TGTGCCAGCAGTGACTCGATAGCGGGGGGCACAGATACGCAGTATTTT
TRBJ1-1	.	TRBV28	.	CASSWGVQNTEAFF	TGTGCCAGCAGCTGGGGGGTCCAAAACACTGAAGCTTTCTTT
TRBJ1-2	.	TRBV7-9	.	CASSARTGWGYTF	TGTGCCAGCAGCGCACGAACAGGGTGGGGCTACACCTTC
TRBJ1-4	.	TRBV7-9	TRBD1	CASSSTGGNEKLFF	TGTGCCAGCAGCTCAACAGGGGGCAATGAAAAACTGTTTTTT
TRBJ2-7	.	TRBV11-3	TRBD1	CASSPPDRGWEQYF	TGTGCCAGCAGCCCACCAGACAGGGGGTGGGAGCAGTACTTC
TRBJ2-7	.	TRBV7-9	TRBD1	CASSQGVTYEQYF	TGTGCCAGCAGCCAGGGGGTTACCTACGAGCAGTACTTC
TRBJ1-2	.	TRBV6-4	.	CASSPSYREGYGYTF	TGTGCCAGCAGTCCAAGTTACAGGGAGGGCTATGGCTACACCTTC
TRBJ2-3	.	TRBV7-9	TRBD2	CASSLDSSGANTDTQYF	TGTGCCAGCAGCTTAGATTCTAGCGGGGCGAATACAGATACGCAGTATTTT
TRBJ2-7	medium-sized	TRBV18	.	CASSPPGQSYEQYF	TGTGCCAGCTCACCCCCCGGACAGAGCTACGAGCAGTACTTC
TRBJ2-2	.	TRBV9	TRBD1	CASQETGTGVAGELFF	TGTGCCAGCCAAGAAACCGGGACAGGGGTTGCCGGGGAGCTGTTTTTT
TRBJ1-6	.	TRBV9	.	CASSYKGEYNSPLHF	TGTGCCAGCAGTTATAAGGGAGAATATAATTCACCCCTCCACTTT
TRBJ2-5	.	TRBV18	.	CASSPPIAVQRAFQETQYF	TGTGCCAGCTCACCACCGATCGCAGTCCAGCGGGCTTTCCAAGAGACCCAGTACTTC
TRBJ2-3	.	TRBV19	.	CASSTLVTDTQYF	TGTGCCAGTAGTACTCTAGTTACGGATACGCAGTATTTT
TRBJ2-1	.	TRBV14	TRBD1	CASSPPPGQEQFF	TGTGCCAGCAGCCCACCACCGGGACAGGAGCAGTTCTTC
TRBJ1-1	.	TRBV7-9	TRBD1	CASSLLGDRGSEAFF	TGTGCCAGCAGCCTTTTGGGGGACAGGGGATCTGAAGCTTTCTTT
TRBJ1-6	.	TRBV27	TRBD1	CASGDRDSESF	TGTGCCAGCGGGGACAGGGATTCCGAGAGCTTT
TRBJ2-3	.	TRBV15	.	CATSRGVEAYTDTQYF	TGTGCCACCAGCAGAGGGGTTGAGGCCTACACAGATACGCAGTATTTT
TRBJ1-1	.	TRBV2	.	CASRGWGNTEAFF	TGTGCCAGCCGGGGGTGGGGCAACACTGAAGCTTTCTTT